Presented here are 6 T cell receptor beta chains from one specimen sequenced in a study of tumor-infiltrating lymphocytes in primary liver carcinoma. Constant-region priming of roughly 500 ng total RNA yielded TCR beta cDNA. Three nested multiplex PCR rounds of slightly modified ARM-PCR generated TCR beta libraries. In the first two PCR rounds, TRBV1-TRBV30 forward primers were paired with a C-beta reverse primer, and each round lasted 10 cycles. MiXCR, applied by TCRdb to the multiplex PCR reads, yields one record per CDR3 protein. The sample has fewer than 350,000 distinct CDR3 sequences, 65% seen once. Extraction also yielded germline DNA, while blood RNA was obtained from unsorted whole blood. The material sequenced was peripheral blood. These receptors were obtained from a man aged 35-49 years with primary liver carcinoma and hepatitis B virus infection.

J is TRBJ2-1 and V is TRBV7-9; no firm D call. Trimming shortened V by 2 bases and J by 7 bases, and 12 bases separated the two germline ends. CDR1 is SEHNR, CDR2 FQNEAQ, per germline (reference sequence). CDR3 length: 14 amino acids. The CDR3 DNA reads TGTGCCAGCAGCTTACTTCTGATTTTTAATGAGCAGTTCTTC. Protein product: CASSLLLIFNEQFF. Complete variable domain (other parts from reference TRBV7-9 and TRBJ2-1): DTGVSQNPRHKITKRGQNVTFRCDPISEHNRLYWYRQTLGQGPEFLTYFQNEAQLEKSRLLSDRFSAERPKGSFSTLEIQRTEQGDSAMYLCASSLLLIFNEQFFGPGTRLTVL.

This chain connects TRBV14 to TRBJ1-3, with 7 bases identical to TRBD1. V trimming: 4 bases; J trimming: 0 bases; junction bases outside the gene matches: 3. CDR3 length equals 15 residues. Per germline, CDR1 SGHDN and CDR2 FVKESK. The CDR3 reads CASSPWTGSGNTIYF. Written as DNA, the CDR3 is TGTGCCAGCAGCCCCTGGACAGGCTCTGGAAACACCATATATTTT. The full variable domain, completed using reference TRBV14 and TRBJ1-3, is EAGVTQFPSHSVIEKGQTVTLRCDPISGHDNLYWYRRVMGKEIKFLLHFVKESKQDESGMPNNRFLAERTGGTYSTLKVQPAELEDSGVYFCASSPWTGSGNTIYFGEGSWLTVV.

The rearrangement uses TRBV4-1 and TRBJ1-2; D is perhaps TRBD1 (6 bases). V dropped 7 bases and J dropped 4 bases, with 22 bases sitting between them. CDR1 is MGHRA, CDR2 YSYEKL, per germline. The CDR3 spans 16 residues. CDR3 loop: CASTLPSRGLGYGYTF. In nucleotides, the CDR3 is TGCGCCAGCACCCTTCCCAGTAGGGGGTTGGGCTATGGCTACACCTTC.

Comments on this clonotype: A read error may be the cause here, since a much bigger clone is one base away. This chain connects TRBV6-5 to TRBJ2-7; D not resolved. With 6 bases removed from V and 6 bases from J, the gap between germline ends came to 15 bases. CDR3 length equals 13 residues. CDR1 and CDR2 (germline): MNHEY, SVGAGI. The CDR3 coding sequence is TGTGCCAGCAGCCCCGGGCCCGCGACCGAGCAGTACTTC. It yields the protein CASSPGPATEQYF.

In regard to this clonotype: The junction departs from germline at one end; a sequencing error may be responsible. The chain links TRBV9 to TRBJ1-2; D remains unclear. CDR3 length: 13 amino acids. In germline, CDR1 is SGDLS, CDR2 YYNGEE. For the CDR3, the DNA is TGTACCAGCAGCTCAAGCTTTAACTATGGCTACACCTTC. It yields the protein CTSSSSFNYGYTF.

The CDR3 reads CSVSGTEVFF. CDR3 bases: TGCAGCGTTTCTGGCACTGAAGTCTTCTTT. The chain carries TRBV29-1 and TRBJ1-1; D remains ambiguous. V gave up 5 bases and J gave up 14 bases, with 15 bases separating them. The germline V gene has CDR1 SQVTM and CDR2 ANQGSEA. The CDR3 has 10 amino acids.